Sequencing of this T cell receptor (beta chain) was carried out in a study of cytomegalovirus exposure and HLA in healthy donors. Study details: For the approximately 430 genotyped donors, about 81% fell within the Caucasian-associated ancestry cluster.

The primer mix had 60 Vbeta and 13 Jbeta primers. The method was immunoSEQ multiplex PCR; TCRdb's version includes in-frame clones alone and lacks a portion of them. The profile shows roughly 70,000 clones, approximately 70% of them singletons. Concerning this clone: Its antigen is unknown.

Study conclusions and caveats: Clonal expansion, a later analysis showed, was greater in HLA-associated TCR beta chains than in equally common others. The productive fraction for most TCR beta V segments was about 90% or about 30% in an earlier analysis.

The sample comprised PBMCs. This TCR was recovered from a male donor in good health and CMV-seropositive.

The CDR3 here is CASTRDSEFTEAFF. The CDR3 DNA sequence: TGCGCCAGCACTCGGGACAGCGAATTCACTGAAGCTTTCTTT. The rearrangement uses TRBV10-1 and TRBJ1-1; 7 positions match TRBD1. Germline assignment: CDR1 WNHNN and CDR2 SYGVQD (reference sequence). V was clipped by 7 bases and J by 4 bases; unmatched bases: 9. The CDR3 contains 14 residues.